A single sample gave rise to the 25 T cell receptor beta chains below, sequenced in a study of radiotherapy plus CTLA-4 blockade in lung cancer. Profiling relied on immunoSEQ multiplex PCR, and the TCRdb table lists in-frame clones only, not all of them. Among about 95,000 clones listed, about 83% were seen once. The sequenced sample was peripheral blood, obtained from a patient treated with radiotherapy plus ipilimumab. The receptors shown here come from a human donor with non-small cell lung cancer who had stable disease on radiotherapy plus ipilimumab.

The J gene is TRBJ2-7, the V gene TRBV19; TRBD1 might be the D (6 bases). CDR3 size: 13 residues. From germline, CDR1 is LNHDA and CDR2 SQIVND (reference sequence). The V gene lost 0 bases and the J gene lost 6 bases, with 9 bases spanning the gap. The CDR3 spells CASSIEGDTEQYF. The DNA for the CDR3 is TGTGCCAGTAGTATAGAAGGGGACACCGAGCAGTACTTC. The complete variable domain, with remaining parts taken from reference TRBV19 and TRBJ2-7, reads DGGITQSPKYLFRKEGQNVTLSCEQNLNHDAMYWYRQDPGQGLRLIYYSQIVNDFQKGDIAEGYSVSREKKESFPLTVTSAQKNPTAFYLCASSIEGDTEQYFGPGTRLTVT.

The chain combines TRBV2 with TRBJ1-2, with D uncertain. This CDR3 is built from 19 residues. CDR1 SNHLY and CDR2 FYNNEI come from the germline V gene. Trimming left V 3 bases short and J 0 bases short, with 23 bases between. CDR3 DNA: TGTGCCAGCAGTGATTCGCGGGAGTGGGAGGCGAGGGCTAACTATGGCTACACCTTC. Translated: CASSDSREWEARANYGYTF.

This chain links TRBV18 with TRBJ2-3; 8 positions match TRBD2. CDR1 is KGHSH and CDR2 is LQKENI in the germline V gene. The V segment lost 1 base and the J segment 0 bases; nucleotides outside the gene matches: 9. This CDR3 region has 18 residues. The CDR3 protein is CASSPLAGGIPSTDTQYF. The CDR3 DNA reads TGTGCCAGCTCACCACTGGCGGGGGGAATCCCTAGCACAGATACGCAGTATTTT.

V usage is TRBV5-6 and J usage is TRBJ2-1; a weak D match, TRBD1 (6 bases). The V end lost 4 bases, the J end lost 4 bases, and 12 bases lay between the germline ends. This CDR3 spans 14 amino acids. CDR1 and CDR2 from the germline V gene are SGHDT and YYEEEE. The CDR3 protein is CASSEDRAYNEQFF. CDR3 sequence (DNA): TGTGCCAGCAGCGAGGACAGAGCGTACAATGAGCAGTTCTTC.

The V call is TRBV5-1, the J call TRBJ2-3; 10 bases line up with TRBD2. The length of the CDR3 is 15 residues. Germline V CDR1 and CDR2: SGHRS, YFSETQ. V lost 1 base, J lost 6 bases, and 5 bases stayed unmatched. The CDR3 DNA follows: TGCGCCAGCAGCTTGAGGGGACTAGCGCTTGATACGCAGTATTTT. This gives the protein CASSLRGLALDTQYF.

The V call is TRBV14, the J call TRBJ1-2; D call uncertain. CDR1 and CDR2 (germline): SGHDN, FVKESK. The CDR3 has 12 amino acids. The germline V and J ends were trimmed by 4 bases and 3 bases, with 6 bases remaining between them. The DNA of the CDR3 is TGTGCCAGCAGCCGGTTCGACTATGGCTACACCTTC. Amino acid sequence: CASSRFDYGYTF.

This clone was detected only once. The chain employs TRBV7-2 and TRBJ1-1; 11 positions agree with TRBD1. CDR1 is SGHTA and CDR2 is FQGNSA in the germline V gene. The CDR3 contains 15 residues. V shed 6 bases and J 6 bases; nucleotides not matched to a gene: 9. Here the CDR3 DNA reads TGTGCCAGCAGGTCGGACAGGGGGCGAAGCGCTGAAGCTTTCTTT. This codes for CASRSDRGRSAEAFF.

This clone has just one count. This chain connects TRBV18 to TRBJ2-5; 10 nucleotides agree with TRBD1. Germline loops: CDR1 KGHSH, CDR2 LQKENI. The CDR3 length is 14 residues. Unmatched junction bases numbered 6, after V lost 6 bases and J lost 5 bases. CDR3 DNA sequence: TGTGCCAGCTCCCCCGGGACAGGGGTTGAGACCCAGTACTTC. Translated: CASSPGTGVETQYF.

The chain links TRBV6-5 to TRBJ2-7; 8 nucleotides match TRBD1. The CDR3 loop spans 16 amino acids. Germline V CDR1 and CDR2: MNHEY, SVGAGI. Trimming took 0 bases from V and 2 from J; bases not matched to a gene: 6. In nucleotides, the CDR3 is TGTGCCAGCAGTTACTCAGCGACAGGGGTAACCTACGAGCAGTACTTC. Its translation: CASSYSATGVTYEQYF.

V is TRBV15 and J is TRBJ1-4; TRBD1 matches 12 bases. The CDR3 is 16 amino acids. Germline CDR1 is LNHNV and CDR2 is YYDKDF (reference sequence). Germline trimming cut 7 bases from V and 2 bases from J; bases unmatched to any gene: 5. The CDR3 reads CATTRDRGLTNEKLFF. For the CDR3, the DNA is TGTGCCACCACCAGGGACAGGGGGCTGACTAATGAAAAACTGTTTTTT.

The V gene is TRBV6-5, the J gene TRBJ1-2, with TRBD1 identical over 10 bases. V shed 7 bases, J shed 4 bases, and the junction held 6 bases outside the gene matches. The CDR3 is 14 amino acids. Looked up from germline, CDR1 is MNHEY and CDR2 is SVGAGI. The CDR3 reads CASTQTGGVYGYTF. The CDR3 region has the DNA TGTGCCAGCACTCAGACAGGGGGCGTCTATGGCTACACCTTC.

This clone was detected only a few times. V is TRBV7-9 and J is TRBJ1-3; D uncertain. V was trimmed by 6 bases and J by 4 bases, leaving 10 bases between them. This CDR3 has 13 residues. The germline V gene encodes CDR1 SEHNR and CDR2 FQNEAQ (reference sequence). The CDR3 is CASSPAQGNTIYF. The DNA of the CDR3 is TGTGCCAGCAGTCCGGCCCAGGGAAACACCATATATTTT.

This clone was detected only once. The genes are TRBV7-9 and TRBJ2-5; 12 bases match TRBD2. Gene TRBJ2-7 matches the end of the DNA better, so the J call may be wrong. CDR1 is SEHNR, CDR2 FQNEAQ, per germline (reference sequence). The CDR3 length is 15 residues. The DNA of the CDR3 is TGTGCCAGCAGCTTGACTAGCGGGGGCGACTACGAGCAGTACTTC. Encoded protein: CASSLTSGGDYEQYF.

V gene TRBV6-5 combines with J gene TRBJ1-4, with D hard to call. Germline V gene sequence: CDR1 MNHEY, CDR2 SVGAGI. Trimming took 2 bases from V and 2 from J, leaving 9 bases between them. The length of the CDR3 is 15 residues. The CDR3 protein is CASSYSGVTNEKLFF. The DNA for the CDR3 is TGTGCCAGCAGTTACAGCGGGGTTACTAATGAAAAACTGTTTTTT.

The chain joins TRBV9 to TRBJ2-7; TRBD1 agrees at 9 bases. J was trimmed by 4 bases and V by 4 bases; bases with no gene match: 9. This CDR3 is built from 15 residues. Germline-derived CDR1 and CDR2 are SGDLS and YYNGEE. The CDR3 region has the DNA TGTGCCAGCAGCTTCGGACAGGGGCGCGTGTACGAGCAGTACTTC. It encodes CASSFGQGRVYEQYF. Variable domain in full (rest from reference TRBV9 and TRBJ2-7): DSGVTQTPKHLITATGQRVTLRCSPRSGDLSVYWYQQSLDQGLQFLIQYYNGEERAKGNILERFSAQQFPDLHSELNLSSLELGDSALYFCASSFGQGRVYEQYFGPGTRLTVT.

The rearrangement uses TRBV5-1 and TRBJ1-4; a possible D gene is TRBD1 (6 bases). Per germline, CDR1 SGHRS and CDR2 YFSETQ. V was shortened by 4 bases and J by 4 bases, with 11 bases between the two germline ends. This CDR3 contains 14 residues. The CDR3, as DNA: TGCGCCAGCAGCGTGACAGGAATTAATGAAAAACTGTTTTTT. It translates to CASSVTGINEKLFF. Complete variable domain (other parts from reference TRBV5-1 and TRBJ1-4): KAGVTQTPRYLIKTRGQQVTLSCSPISGHRSVSWYQQTPGQGLQFLFEYFSETQRNKGNFPGRFSGRQFSNSRSEMNVSTLELGDSALYLCASSVTGINEKLFFGSGTQLSVL.

The chain employs TRBV28 and TRBJ1-5, with D tentatively TRBD1 (6 bases). The germline V gene has CDR1 MDHEN and CDR2 SYDVKM. The CDR3 totals 16 residues. The germline V and J ends were trimmed by 2 bases and 2 bases, with 13 bases remaining between them. In DNA, the CDR3 is TGTGCCAGCAGTTTAACACAGGGCGGAGGCAATCAGCCCCAGCATTTT. Amino acid sequence: CASSLTQGGGNQPQHF.

The rearrangement links TRBV30 to TRBJ1-5; possibly TRBD1 for D (5 bases). The CDR3 spans 15 residues. CDR1 GTSNPN and CDR2 SVGIG come from the germline V gene (reference sequence). V gave up 2 bases and J gave up 1 base, with 12 bases separating them. The CDR3: CAWSSQGISNQPQHF. The CDR3 DNA sequence: TGTGCCTGGAGTTCCCAGGGCATCAGCAATCAGCCCCAGCATTTT.

This chain joins TRBV28 and TRBJ1-4; no definite D call. With 5 bases removed from V and 8 bases from J, the gap between germline ends came to 27 bases. Germline V CDR1 and CDR2: MDHEN, SYDVKM. The CDR3 totals 18 residues. CDR3 in amino acids: CASSQRRLPWVWREKLFF. DNA for the CDR3: TGTGCCAGCAGTCAGAGGCGTCTCCCTTGGGTCTGGCGGGAAAAACTGTTTTTT.

In this sample, this clone turned up a few times. V and J are TRBV5-6 and TRBJ1-2, with TRBD1 identical over 8 bases. The J segment lost 2 bases and the V segment lost 4 bases, leaving 7 bases of the junction unmatched. The CDR3 spans 15 residues. Germline CDR1 is SGHDT and CDR2 is YYEEEE. Written as DNA, the CDR3 is TGTGCCAGCAGCGGATGGACAGGGCTGAACTATGGCTACACCTTC. This codes for CASSGWTGLNYGYTF.

This sequence joins TRBV4-1 and TRBJ2-7, with D possibly matching TRBD1 (6 bases). Germline V gives CDR1 MGHRA, CDR2 YSYEKL. V lost 4 bases, J lost 2 bases, and 21 bases lay in between. The CDR3 has 17 residues. CDR3 in amino acids: CASSRLPTGSETYEQYF. The CDR3 bases are TGCGCCAGCAGCCGACTCCCGACAGGTTCGGAGACCTACGAGCAGTACTTC.

The chain employs TRBV28 and TRBJ1-1; D remains ambiguous. This CDR3 spans 13 amino acids. Between the trimmed V and J ends, which lost 2 bases and 8 bases, there was a span of 12 bases. From germline, CDR1 is MDHEN and CDR2 SYDVKM. In DNA form, the CDR3 reads TGTGCCAGCAGTTTAAGTTGGCCAGCAGAAGCTTTCTTT. Protein product: CASSLSWPAEAFF.

The chain has TRBV12-5 and TRBJ2-7; 9 bases match TRBD1. Looked up from germline, CDR1 is LGHNT and CDR2 is FRNRAP. The V gene end was trimmed by 1 base and the J gene end by 2 bases; junction bases not matched to a gene: 18. The CDR3 totals 20 residues. CDR3 sequence: CASGLAVLSLGQGITYEQYF. CDR3 nucleotides: TGTGCTAGTGGTTTGGCCGTACTCTCCCTCGGACAGGGGATCACCTACGAGCAGTACTTC.

The V gene is TRBV27, the J gene TRBJ1-6, with D tentatively TRBD1 (6 bases). Trimming left V 6 bases short and J 5 bases short, with 17 bases between. Per the germline V gene, CDR1 is MNHEY and CDR2 is SMNVEV (reference sequence). The CDR3 runs to 16 residues. The CDR3 sequence is CASSRKGTLDNSPLHF. CDR3 nucleotide sequence: TGTGCCAGCAGCCGAAAGGGGACACTCGATAATTCACCCCTCCACTTT.

This clone was seen more than once but under ten times. This chain joins TRBV19 and TRBJ2-7; D not resolved. V was pared by 3 bases and J by 4 bases, with 13 bases between. This CDR3 spans 14 amino acids. Germline CDR1 reads LNHDA; CDR2 reads SQIVND (reference sequence). Here the CDR3 reads CASSISEVGYEQYF. The CDR3 bases are TGTGCCAGTAGTATTTCAGAGGTCGGATACGAGCAGTACTTC.